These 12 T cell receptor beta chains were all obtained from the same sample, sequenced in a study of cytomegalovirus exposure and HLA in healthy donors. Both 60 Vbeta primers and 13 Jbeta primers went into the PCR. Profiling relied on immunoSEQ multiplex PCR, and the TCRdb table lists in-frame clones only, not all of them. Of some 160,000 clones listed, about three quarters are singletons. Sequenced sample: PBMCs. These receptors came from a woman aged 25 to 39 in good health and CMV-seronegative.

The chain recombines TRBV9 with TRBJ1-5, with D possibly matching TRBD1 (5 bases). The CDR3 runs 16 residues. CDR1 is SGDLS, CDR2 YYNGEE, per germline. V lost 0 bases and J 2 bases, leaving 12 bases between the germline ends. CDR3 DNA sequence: TGTGCCAGCAGCGTAGGGTCGGGGGACGGCAATCAGCCCCAGCATTTT. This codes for CASSVGSGDGNQPQHF. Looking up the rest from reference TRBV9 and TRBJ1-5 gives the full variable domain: DSGVTQTPKHLITATGQRVTLRCSPRSGDLSVYWYQQSLDQGLQFLIQYYNGEERAKGNILERFSAQQFPDLHSELNLSSLELGDSALYFCASSVGSGDGNQPQHFGDGTRLSIL.

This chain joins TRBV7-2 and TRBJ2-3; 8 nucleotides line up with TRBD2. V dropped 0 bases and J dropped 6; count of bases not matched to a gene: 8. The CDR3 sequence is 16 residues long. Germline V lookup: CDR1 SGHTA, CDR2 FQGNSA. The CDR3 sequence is CASSLARASGPDTQYF. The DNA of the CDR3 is TGTGCCAGCAGCTTAGCGCGGGCTAGCGGGCCTGATACGCAGTATTTT.

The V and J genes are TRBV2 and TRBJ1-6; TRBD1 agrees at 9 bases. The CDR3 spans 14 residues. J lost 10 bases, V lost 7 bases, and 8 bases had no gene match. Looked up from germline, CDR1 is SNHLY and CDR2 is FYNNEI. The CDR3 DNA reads TGTGCCAGCACCCAGGACAGGGGTTGGTCACCCCTCCACTTT. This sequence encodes CASTQDRGWSPLHF.

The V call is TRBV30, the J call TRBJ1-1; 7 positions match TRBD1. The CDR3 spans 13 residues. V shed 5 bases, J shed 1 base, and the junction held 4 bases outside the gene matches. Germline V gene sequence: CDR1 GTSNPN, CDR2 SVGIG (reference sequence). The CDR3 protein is CAWGRTGNTEAFF. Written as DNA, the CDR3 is TGTGCCTGGGGACGGACAGGGAACACTGAAGCTTTCTTT.

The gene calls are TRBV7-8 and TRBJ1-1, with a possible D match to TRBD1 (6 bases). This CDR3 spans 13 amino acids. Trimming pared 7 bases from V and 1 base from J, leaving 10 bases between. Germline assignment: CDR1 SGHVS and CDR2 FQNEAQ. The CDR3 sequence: CASMKGGNTEAFF. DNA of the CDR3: TGTGCCAGCATGAAAGGGGGGAACACTGAAGCTTTCTTT.

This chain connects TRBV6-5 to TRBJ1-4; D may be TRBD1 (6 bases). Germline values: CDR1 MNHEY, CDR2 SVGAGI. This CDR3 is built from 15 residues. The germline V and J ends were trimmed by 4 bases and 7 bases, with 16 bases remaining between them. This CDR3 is CASSFTGSSGEKLFF. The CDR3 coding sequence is TGTGCCAGCAGTTTTACAGGGTCCTCCGGTGAAAAACTGTTTTTT.

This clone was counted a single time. The DNA for the CDR3 is TGTGCCAGCAGCTTAAAAGGGGACATCAATCAGCCCCAGCATTTT. It encodes CASSLKGDINQPQHF. This rearrangement joins TRBV13 to TRBJ1-5, with TRBD1 as a possible D gene (6 bases). This CDR3 comprises 15 residues. V was trimmed by 2 bases and J by 3 bases, leaving 11 bases between them. The germline V gene encodes CDR1 PRHDT and CDR2 FYEKMQ (reference sequence).

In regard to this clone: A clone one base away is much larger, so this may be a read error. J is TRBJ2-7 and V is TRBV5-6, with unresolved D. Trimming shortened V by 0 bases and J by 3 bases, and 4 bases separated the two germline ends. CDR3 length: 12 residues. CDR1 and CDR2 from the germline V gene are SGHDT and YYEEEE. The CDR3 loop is CASSLDNYEQYF. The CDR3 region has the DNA TGTGCCAGCAGCTTGGACAACTACGAGCAGTACTTC.

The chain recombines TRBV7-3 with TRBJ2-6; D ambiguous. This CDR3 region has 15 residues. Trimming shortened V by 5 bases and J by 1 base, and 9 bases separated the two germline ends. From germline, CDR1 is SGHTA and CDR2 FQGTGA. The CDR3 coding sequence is TGTGCCAGCAGCCCCCAGATATCTGGGGCCAACGTCCTGACTTTC. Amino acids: CASSPQISGANVLTF.

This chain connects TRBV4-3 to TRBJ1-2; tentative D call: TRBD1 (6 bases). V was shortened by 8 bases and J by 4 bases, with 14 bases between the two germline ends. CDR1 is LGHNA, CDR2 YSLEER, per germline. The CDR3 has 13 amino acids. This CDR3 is CASSRGVGYGYTF. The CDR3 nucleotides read TGCGCCAGCTCCAGGGGAGTAGGCTATGGCTACACCTTC.

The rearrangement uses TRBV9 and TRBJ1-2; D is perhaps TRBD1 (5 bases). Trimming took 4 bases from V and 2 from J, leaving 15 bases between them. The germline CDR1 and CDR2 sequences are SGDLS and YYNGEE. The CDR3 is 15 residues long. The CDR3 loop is CASSTRQSRNYGYTF. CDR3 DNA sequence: TGTGCCAGCAGCACCCGACAGAGTCGCAACTATGGCTACACCTTC.

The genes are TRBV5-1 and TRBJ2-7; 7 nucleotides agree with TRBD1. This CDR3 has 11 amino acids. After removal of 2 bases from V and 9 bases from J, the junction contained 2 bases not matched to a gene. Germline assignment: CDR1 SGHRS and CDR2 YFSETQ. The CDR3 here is CASSFGDRQYF. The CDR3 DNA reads TGCGCCAGCAGCTTCGGGGACAGGCAGTACTTC.